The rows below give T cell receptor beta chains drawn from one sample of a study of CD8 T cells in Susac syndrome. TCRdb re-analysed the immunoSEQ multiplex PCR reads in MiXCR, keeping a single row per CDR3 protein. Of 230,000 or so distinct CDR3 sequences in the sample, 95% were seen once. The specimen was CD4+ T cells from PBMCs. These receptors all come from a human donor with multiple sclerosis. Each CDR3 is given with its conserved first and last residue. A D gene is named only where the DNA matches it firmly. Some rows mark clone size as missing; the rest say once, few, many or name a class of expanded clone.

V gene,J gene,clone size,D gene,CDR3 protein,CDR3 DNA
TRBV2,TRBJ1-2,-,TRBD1,CASSDSGGIYGYTF,TGTGCCAGCAGTGATTCAGGGGGCATCTATGGCTACACCTTC
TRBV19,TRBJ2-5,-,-,CASSASRDGRVGETQYF,TGTGCCAGTAGTGCGTCGCGGGACGGCAGGGTGGGGGAGACCCAGTACTTC
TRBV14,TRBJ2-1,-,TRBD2,CASSPRPASGGLNIEQFF,TGTGCCAGCAGCCCCCGCCCAGCTAGCGGGGGTTTAAATATTGAGCAGTTCTTC
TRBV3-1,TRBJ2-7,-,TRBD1,CASKNRGYEQYF,TGTGCCAGCAAAAACAGGGGTTACGAGCAGTACTTC
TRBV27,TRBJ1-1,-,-,CASSLFPGPINTEAFF,TGTGCCAGCAGTTTATTCCCAGGTCCTATTAACACTGAAGCTTTCTTT
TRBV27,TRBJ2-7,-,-,CASSGTRAGAYEQYF,TGTGCCAGCAGTGGGACACGGGCGGGTGCGTACGAGCAGTACTTC
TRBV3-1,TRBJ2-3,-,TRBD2,CASSQLAGGRSGSSQYF,TGTGCCAGCAGCCAACTAGCGGGAGGGCGGTCGGGTTCCTCGCAGTATTTT
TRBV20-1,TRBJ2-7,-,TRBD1,CSARDGTGKGGYEQYF,TGCAGTGCTAGAGATGGGACAGGGAAGGGAGGCTACGAGCAGTACTTC
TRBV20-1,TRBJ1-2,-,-,CSARDGGFGYTF,TGCAGTGCTAGAGATGGGGGGTTTGGCTACACCTTC
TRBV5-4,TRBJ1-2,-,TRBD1,CASTTGANYGYTF,TGTGCCAGCACCACAGGGGCTAACTATGGCTACACCTTC
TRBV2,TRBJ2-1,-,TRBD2,CASTLPGLAEGGEQFF,TGTGCCAGCACCCTACCGGGACTAGCTGAAGGAGGGGAGCAGTTCTTC
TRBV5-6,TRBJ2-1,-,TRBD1,CASSLDRGPLPPREQFF,TGTGCCAGCAGCTTGGACAGGGGGCCTCTCCCGCCTCGCGAGCAGTTCTTC
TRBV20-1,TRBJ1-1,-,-,CSARLGPGRGNTEAFF,TGCAGTGCTAGGTTGGGGCCAGGGAGGGGGAACACTGAAGCTTTCTTT
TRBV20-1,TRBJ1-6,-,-,CSARDGGGGSSPLHF,TGCAGTGCTAGAGATGGGGGGGGAGGTAGTTCACCCCTCCACTTT
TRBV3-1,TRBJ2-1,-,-,CASSPSGDEQFF,TGTGCCAGCAGCCCCAGTGGGGATGAGCAGTTCTTC
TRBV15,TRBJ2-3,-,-,CATSKGVRETRTDTQYF,TGTGCCACCAGCAAGGGAGTTCGGGAAACTCGCACAGATACGCAGTATTTT
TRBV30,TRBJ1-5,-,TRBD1,CAWAGQENQPQHF,TGTGCCTGGGCCGGACAGGAAAATCAGCCCCAGCATTTT
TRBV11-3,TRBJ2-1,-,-,CASSLDRWGVGGHEQFF,TGTGCCAGCAGCTTAGATCGGTGGGGCGTTGGGGGTCATGAGCAGTTCTTC
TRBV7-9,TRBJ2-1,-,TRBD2,CASSLGSGRNEQFF,TGTGCCAGCAGCTTAGGAAGCGGGAGAAATGAGCAGTTCTTC
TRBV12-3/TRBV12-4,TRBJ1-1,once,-,CASSLRGSNTEAFF,TGTGCCAGCAGTTTAAGGGGCTCTAACACTGAAGCTTTCTTT
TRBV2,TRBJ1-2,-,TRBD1,CASSVSGTVGGYTF,TGTGCCAGCAGCGTATCCGGGACAGTCGGCGGCTACACCTTC
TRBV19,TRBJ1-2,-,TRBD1,CASSFGQGNYGYTF,TGTGCCAGTAGTTTTGGACAGGGGAACTATGGCTACACCTTC
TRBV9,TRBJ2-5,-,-,CASSVGFKLHETQYF,TGTGCCAGCAGCGTAGGTTTCAAGCTTCACGAGACCCAGTACTTC
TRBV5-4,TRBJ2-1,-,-,CASSSSYRDSYNEQFF,TGTGCCAGCAGCTCGTCATACCGGGACTCCTACAATGAGCAGTTCTTC
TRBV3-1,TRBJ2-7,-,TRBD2,CASSPSGGVNEQYF,TGTGCCAGCAGCCCCTCCGGGGGGGTAAACGAGCAGTACTTC
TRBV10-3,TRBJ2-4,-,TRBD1,CAISEPGGKNIQYF,TGTGCCATCAGTGAGCCAGGGGGCAAAAACATTCAGTACTTC
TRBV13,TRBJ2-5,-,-,CASSLKHQGQETQYF,TGTGCCAGCAGCTTAAAGCATCAGGGTCAAGAGACCCAGTACTTC
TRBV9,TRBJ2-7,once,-,CASSVEQGHEQYF,TGTGCCAGCAGCGTAGAGCAGGGCCACGAGCAGTACTTC
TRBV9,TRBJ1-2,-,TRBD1,CASSATKTGGGNGYTF,TGTGCCAGCAGCGCTACCAAAACAGGGGGCGGGAATGGCTACACCTTC
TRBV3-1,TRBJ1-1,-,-,CASSQVSTEAFF,TGTGCCAGCAGCCAAGTTAGCACTGAAGCTTTCTTT
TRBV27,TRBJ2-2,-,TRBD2,CASRIAGGPSGELFF,TGTGCCAGTAGAATAGCGGGAGGGCCCTCCGGGGAGCTGTTTTTT
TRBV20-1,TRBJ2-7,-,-,CSAIDLYEQYF,TGCAGTGCTATCGACCTCTACGAGCAGTACTTC
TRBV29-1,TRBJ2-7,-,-,CSVGTGSYEQYF,TGCAGCGTTGGAACAGGGTCCTACGAGCAGTACTTC
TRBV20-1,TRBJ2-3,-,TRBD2,CSAIQRGGRADTQYF,TGCAGTGCGATACAGCGGGGGGGCCGGGCAGATACGCAGTATTTT
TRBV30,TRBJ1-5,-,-,CAWSLTQIVNQPQHF,TGTGCCTGGAGTTTGACCCAGATCGTCAATCAGCCCCAGCATTTT
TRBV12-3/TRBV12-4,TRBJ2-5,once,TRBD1,CASSQGQGIVETQYF,TGTGCCAGCAGCCAAGGACAGGGTATCGTTGAGACCCAGTACTTC
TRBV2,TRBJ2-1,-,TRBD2,CASRGLAGGNEQFF,TGTGCCAGCAGGGGACTAGCGGGGGGCAATGAGCAGTTCTTC
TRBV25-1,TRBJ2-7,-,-,CASSEQGLTYEQYF,TGTGCCAGCAGTGAGCAGGGGCTCACCTACGAGCAGTACTTC
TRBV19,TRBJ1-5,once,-,CASSITDNQPQHF,TGTGCCAGTAGTATCACAGATAATCAGCCCCAGCATTTT
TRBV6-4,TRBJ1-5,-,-,CASSAETALPQHF,TGTGCCAGCAGTGCCGAGACGGCACTGCCCCAGCATTTT
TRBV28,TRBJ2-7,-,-,CASIQRDKTYEQYF,TGTGCCAGCATCCAAAGGGACAAGACCTACGAGCAGTACTTC
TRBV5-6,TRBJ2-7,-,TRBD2,CASTRTSGAIEQYF,TGTGCCAGCACCAGGACTAGCGGTGCGATCGAGCAGTACTTC